This note documents a single T cell receptor (beta chain) sequence. Its antigen is as yet unknown. The data were produced by immunoSEQ multiplex PCR, yet TCRdb's version contains in-frame clones alone and is incomplete. The sample includes about 22,000 clones, around 90% of them seen just once. CDR1 and CDR2 (germline): SGHRS, YFSETQ. V shed 2 bases and J 5 bases; nucleotides not matched to a gene: 2. This CDR3 contains 14 residues. This sample is part of a study of CD4 T cell repertoires in COVID-19. In the study overall: After approximately nine days of IL-2 expansion, CFSE-low cells were relabeled and restimulated with other coronavirus spikes.

Points from the study as a whole: Two or all three memory subsets shared several highly expanded SARS-CoV-2-reactive clonotypes. Some SARS-CoV-2 clonotypes, between about 7 and 27%, recurred in SARS-CoV and/or HKU1 cultures.

No culture step preceded sequencing of the ex vivo isolated memory T cells. The input for sequencing was central memory CD4+ T cells from blood, taken before the COVID-19 pandemic. The TCR sequence derives from a human donor who had COVID-19. The chain recombines TRBV5-1 with TRBJ2-5; 11 bases map to TRBD2. As DNA, the CDR3 is TGCGCCAGCAGCTTACTAGCGGGAGCTGAGACCCAGTACTTC. Translation: CASSLLAGAETQYF.